This entry lists 31 T cell receptor beta chains sequenced from one sample in a study of graft-versus-host responses after intestinal transplantation. No antigen has been identified for these receptors. Sequencing was performed with immunoSEQ multiplex PCR; in TCRdb, only in-frame clones are kept and a portion is missing. The table includes around 36,000 clones, 90% to 95% detected once. The specimen was unstimulated CD8+ T cells sorted from spleen or lymph node cells, collected before transplant. The receptors were gathered from a human donor who was the organ donor for an intestinal transplant.

The chain joins TRBV2 to TRBJ2-3, with TRBD1 identical over 8 bases. The CDR3 totals 20 residues. Germline trimming cut 5 bases from V and 1 base from J; bases unmatched to any gene: 20. From germline, CDR1 is SNHLY and CDR2 FYNNEI. CDR3: CASSTPGQEAETTGTDTQYF. The CDR3 DNA sequence: TGTGCCAGCAGTACCCCGGGACAGGAGGCGGAAACCACTGGCACAGATACGCAGTATTTT.

A note on this clone: Sequence at one end of the junction differs from germline and may be a read error. The CDR3 nucleotides are TGTGCCAGCAGCTCTTGGACAGGTGCGTCCTCCGAGCAGTACTTC. Its translation: CASSSWTGASSEQYF. The gene calls are TRBV7-2 and TRBJ2-7, with 7 bases fitting TRBD1. The CDR3 is 15 amino acids. CDR1 and CDR2 from the germline V gene are SGHTA and FQGNSA.

CDR3 sequence: CASSWGLGDTGELFF. The DNA of the CDR3 is TGTGCCAGCAGCTGGGGCCTGGGGGACACCGGGGAGCTGTTTTTT. The chain has TRBV5-8 and TRBJ2-2; the D call may be TRBD1 or TRBD2 (5 bases each). This CDR3 has 15 residues. Germline V gene data show CDR1 as SGHTS and CDR2 as YDEGEE. V was trimmed by 3 bases and J by 3 bases, leaving 12 bases between them. Combining the CDR3 with reference TRBV5-8 and TRBJ2-2 gives the whole variable domain EAGVTQSPTHLIKTRGQQATLRCSPISGHTSVYWYQQALGLGLQFLLWYDEGEERNRGNFPPRFSGRQFPNYSSELNVNALELEDSALYLCASSWGLGDTGELFFGEGSRLTVL.

The chain employs TRBV29-1 and TRBJ2-3, with 7 positions matching TRBD2. V lost 5 bases and J lost 2; bases outside the gene matches: 7. Germline loops: CDR1 SQVTM, CDR2 ANQGSEA. This CDR3 has 14 residues. The CDR3 sequence is CSVCWGGVTDTQYF. The CDR3, as DNA: TGCAGCGTTTGTTGGGGGGGGGTCACAGATACGCAGTATTTT.

In this sample, this clone turned up once. The V call is TRBV7-9, the J call TRBJ2-3, with D possibly called TRBD1 or TRBD2 (5 bases each). This CDR3 is 13 amino acids long. The germline V gene has CDR1 SEHNR and CDR2 FQNEAQ (reference sequence). The V and J ends lost 5 bases and 4 bases respectively, with 10 bases between them. In DNA, the CDR3 is TGTGCCAGCAGCCCCGGGACCCCAGATACGCAGTATTTT. Its translation is CASSPGTPDTQYF.

This chain links TRBV6-5 with TRBJ1-2; 7 bases are shared with TRBD1. Losses at the gene ends were 0 bases for V and 4 bases for J; bases not matched to a gene: 5. The length of the CDR3 is 15 residues. Germline V gives CDR1 MNHEY, CDR2 SVGAGI. The CDR3 is CASSYSGQDRYGYTF. As DNA, the CDR3 is TGTGCCAGCAGTTACTCCGGACAGGACCGCTATGGCTACACCTTC.

The CDR3 loop is CASSVAGGPDTQYF. The CDR3 nucleotides read TGTGCCAGCAGCGTAGCGGGGGGGCCAGATACGCAGTATTTT. V is TRBV9 and J is TRBJ2-3; 8 bases fit TRBD2. V was clipped by 0 bases and J by 4 bases; unmatched bases: 1. This CDR3 comprises 14 residues. Germline V gene sequence: CDR1 SGDLS, CDR2 YYNGEE.

This chain uses TRBV14 with TRBJ1-1, with D possibly TRBD1 on 5 matching bases. Trimming removed 1 base at V and 7 bases at J, with 13 bases between. Germline CDR1 and CDR2: SGHDN and FVKESK. The CDR3 is made up of 14 amino acids. In nucleotides, the CDR3 is TGTGCCAGCAGCCAAGCGGGGGGGGAGGATGAAGCTTTCTTT. Translation: CASSQAGGEDEAFF.

The genes are TRBV7-6 and TRBJ1-5; D call uncertain. The germline gives CDR1 SGHVS, CDR2 FNYEAQ. CDR3 length: 13 amino acids. The germline V and J ends were trimmed by 6 bases and 1 base, with 7 bases remaining between them. The CDR3 sequence is CASRSRSNQPQHF. The CDR3 nucleotides are TGTGCCAGCAGGTCCAGGAGCAATCAGCCCCAGCATTTT.

V usage is TRBV30 and J usage is TRBJ2-5, with 8 bases aligning to TRBD1. With V trimmed by 2 bases and J by 0 bases, 20 bases remained unmatched. The CDR3 consists of 20 residues. The germline V gene encodes CDR1 GTSNPN and CDR2 SVGIG (reference sequence). The CDR3 DNA reads TGTGCCTGGAGTCCCCCATCCCCTCGGCAGGGGGCAATTGACCAAGAGACCCAGTACTTC. Protein sequence: CAWSPPSPRQGAIDQETQYF.

This clone was counted a single time. The rearrangement joins TRBV18 to TRBJ1-5; TRBD1 matches at 10 bases. Looked up from germline, CDR1 is KGHSH and CDR2 is LQKENI. Trimming took 0 bases from V and 6 from J; bases not matched to a gene: 5. The CDR3 extends over 16 amino acids. CDR3 in amino acids: CASSPPDRGLGQPQHF. The CDR3 DNA is TGTGCCAGCTCACCACCGGACAGGGGGTTGGGTCAGCCCCAGCATTTT.

V gene TRBV18 combines with J gene TRBJ2-7; TRBD1 matches 10 bases. V shed 3 bases and J 5 bases; nucleotides not matched to a gene: 4. CDR3 size: 14 residues. Germline CDR1 KGHSH, CDR2 LQKENI. The CDR3 sequence is CASSPGQGYHEQYF. The DNA for the CDR3 is TGTGCCAGCTCACCGGGACAGGGGTACCACGAGCAGTACTTC. The variable domain in full, completed from reference TRBV18 and TRBJ2-7, reads NAGVMQNPRHLVRRRGQEARLRCSPMKGHSHVYWYRQLPEEGLKFMVYLQKENIIDESGMPKERFSAEFPKEGPSILRIQQVVRGDSAAYFCASSPGQGYHEQYFGPGTRLTVT.

The chain couples TRBV6-6 to TRBJ2-3; no clear D. CDR1 and CDR2 from the germline V gene are MNHNY and SVGAGI (reference sequence). The V and J ends lost 4 bases and 3 bases respectively, with 17 bases between them. The CDR3 extends over 16 amino acids. CDR3 sequence: CASSSNFEGRTDTQYF. In nucleotides, the CDR3 is TGTGCCAGCAGTTCCAACTTCGAAGGGCGAACAGATACGCAGTATTTT.

The chain carries TRBV7-2 and TRBJ1-2, with 10 nucleotides matching TRBD1. CDR3 length: 16 residues. The germline V gene encodes CDR1 SGHTA and CDR2 FQGNSA. The V and J ends lost 1 base and 6 bases, in that order; junction bases with no gene match: 8. The DNA of the CDR3 is TGTGCCAGCAGCTTAGATCCCGGACAGGGGGGGGATGGCTACACCTTC. It encodes CASSLDPGQGGDGYTF.

The chain carries TRBV5-6 and TRBJ2-6; 10 nucleotides agree with TRBD1. Unmatched junction bases numbered 2, after V lost 3 bases and J lost 2 bases. The germline V gene has CDR1 SGHDT and CDR2 YYEEEE. The CDR3 spans 16 residues. The CDR3 DNA is TGTGCCAGCAGCTCGACAGGGGGCGCTGGGGCCAACGTCCTGACTTTC. Translating gives CASSSTGGAGANVLTF.

The genes are TRBV14 and TRBJ2-7; no clear D. Trimming left V 3 bases short and J 3 bases short, with 6 bases between. This CDR3 contains 12 residues. CDR1 and CDR2 (germline): SGHDN, FVKESK. The CDR3 DNA reads TGTGCCAGCAGCCACACAGTCTACGAGCAGTACTTC. This codes for CASSHTVYEQYF.

This chain uses TRBV5-1 with TRBJ2-1; D is possibly TRBD1 (6 bases). The CDR3 has 13 residues. The germline V and J ends were trimmed by 4 bases and 4 bases, with 9 bases remaining between them. Germline values: CDR1 SGHRS, CDR2 YFSETQ. In DNA, the CDR3 is TGCGCCAGCAGCGGGGGCCCTTACAATGAGCAGTTCTTC. Amino acid sequence: CASSGGPYNEQFF.

The gene calls are TRBV6-5 and TRBJ2-3; no clear D gene. CDR3 size: 13 residues. Trimming stripped 7 bases from V and 0 bases from J, with 8 bases between. Per germline, CDR1 MNHEY and CDR2 SVGAGI. CDR3 bases: TGTGCCAGCACCCACGGAAGCACAGATACGCAGTATTTT. This encodes CASTHGSTDTQYF.

This sequence joins TRBV30 and TRBJ1-1; tentatively, D is TRBD1 (5 bases). The germline V gene encodes CDR1 GTSNPN and CDR2 SVGIG (reference sequence). The CDR3 sequence is 12 residues long. V dropped 4 bases and J dropped 6 bases, with 12 bases sitting between them. CDR3 DNA: TGTGCCTGGACCTTTTGGGGCGCTGAAGCTTTCTTT. Translation gives CAWTFWGAEAFF.

The CDR3 bases are TGTGCCAGCAGCGCGTCGGGGACAGCCGGATCCTACAATGAGCAGTTCTTC. Protein: CASSASGTAGSYNEQFF. V is TRBV9 and J is TRBJ2-1; 7 bases are a match to TRBD1. The CDR3 has 17 residues. Germline CDR1 reads SGDLS; CDR2 reads YYNGEE. With V trimmed by 3 bases and J by 1 base, 10 bases remained unmatched.

The chain combines TRBV29-1 with TRBJ2-7; D might be TRBD2 (6 bases). Germline CDR1 and CDR2: SQVTM and ANQGSEA. V lost 6 bases and J 0 bases, leaving 18 bases between the germline ends. The CDR3 loop spans 15 amino acids. This CDR3 is CSVEHWRDGSYEQYF. The CDR3, as DNA: TGCAGCGTCGAACATTGGCGGGACGGCTCCTACGAGCAGTACTTC.

J is TRBJ1-1 and V is TRBV9, with D unclear. Germline-derived CDR1 and CDR2 are SGDLS and YYNGEE. The CDR3 has 14 amino acids. V was trimmed by 3 bases and J by 6 bases, leaving 15 bases between them. CDR3 coding DNA: TGTGCCAGCAGCGCGGGCCCCAATGGCCCTGAAGCTTTCTTT. Residues: CASSAGPNGPEAFF.

V and J are TRBV27 and TRBJ1-2; D remains unclear. The CDR3 totals 12 residues. V was pared by 7 bases and J by 0 bases, with 6 bases between. Looked up from germline, CDR1 is MNHEY and CDR2 is SMNVEV (reference sequence). The CDR3 protein is CASMTANYGYTF. DNA of the CDR3: TGTGCCAGCATGACTGCTAACTATGGCTACACCTTC.

The chain is built from TRBV4-3 and TRBJ1-1; D gene unclear. Looked up from germline, CDR1 is LGHNA and CDR2 is YSLEER. With 0 bases removed from V and 3 bases from J, the gap between germline ends came to 8 bases. This CDR3 has 14 amino acids. DNA for the CDR3: TGCGCCAGCAGCCAAGACGTCGGGGACACTGAAGCTTTCTTT. Protein: CASSQDVGDTEAFF.

This clone was found once. The V call is TRBV11-3, the J call TRBJ1-1; possible D gene TRBD1, 6 bases. The germline V gene has CDR1 SGHNT and CDR2 YENEEA. The CDR3 has 16 amino acids. V lost 5 bases to trimming and J lost 1 base, with 17 bases between them. DNA for the CDR3: TGTGCCAGCAGCGCGCGGTCAGGGGCCACGAACACTGAAGCTTTCTTT. This translates into CASSARSGATNTEAFF. Complete variable domain (other parts from reference TRBV11-3 and TRBJ1-1): EAGVVQSPRYKIIEKKQPVAFWCNPISGHNTLYWYLQNLGQGPELLIRYENEEAVDDSQLPKDRFSAERLKGVDSTLKIQPAELGDSAVYLCASSARSGATNTEAFFGQGTRLTVV.

The chain couples TRBV15 to TRBJ1-6; D is unresolved. Trimming removed 0 bases at V and 7 bases at J, with 10 bases between. Germline loops: CDR1 LNHNV, CDR2 YYDKDF (reference sequence). CDR3 length: 15 residues. The CDR3 coding sequence is TGTGCCACCAGCAGAGAAAACCTGGAGAATTCACCCCTCCACTTT. This translates into CATSRENLENSPLHF.

The chain combines TRBV5-3 with TRBJ2-5; weak D call: TRBD2 (6 bases). TRBV5-3 is filed as an ORF, its function uncertain. The CDR3 has 13 residues. Trimming took 1 base from V and 3 from J, leaving 7 bases between them. The CDR3 region has the DNA TGTGCCAGAAGCTTGTGGACTAAAGAGACCCAGTACTTC. Translation gives CARSLWTKETQYF.

V gene TRBV29-1 combines with J gene TRBJ1-1; D gene uncertain. V lost 3 bases to trimming and J lost 1 base, with 15 bases between them. The CDR3 is 15 residues long. The germline gives CDR1 SQVTM, CDR2 ANQGSEA. The CDR3 DNA reads TGCAGCGTTGAGAGGTTTATCAACGGGAACACTGAAGCTTTCTTT. This codes for CSVERFINGNTEAFF.

The chain uses TRBV4-1 and TRBJ1-1, with a tentative D call TRBD1 (5 bases). V lost 1 base and J lost 3, with 9 bases in between. The CDR3 loop spans 14 amino acids. The V gene's germline CDR1 is MGHRA and CDR2 YSYEKL. CDR3 in DNA: TGCGCCAGCAGCCAAGGTGACAGCTACACTGAAGCTTTCTTT. Translated: CASSQGDSYTEAFF.

V gene TRBV4-2 combines with J gene TRBJ2-5; 11 bases are a match to TRBD2. This CDR3 is built from 16 residues. The J segment lost 4 bases and the V segment lost 0 bases, leaving 4 bases of the junction unmatched. Germline values: CDR1 LGHNA, CDR2 YNFKEQ. The CDR3 sequence is CASSQDKLAGGETQYF. CDR3 in DNA: TGTGCCAGCAGCCAAGATAAGCTAGCGGGGGGAGAGACCCAGTACTTC.

The chain uses TRBV7-6 and TRBJ2-5; TRBD2 might be the D (7 bases). Deletions cut 4 bases from V and 5 bases from J, with 17 bases between. CDR1 is SGHVS and CDR2 is FNYEAQ in the germline V gene. This CDR3 is built from 15 residues. The CDR3 DNA reads as TGTGCCAGCAGCTCCCTAGGCGGGGGACACGAGACCCAGTACTTC. Residues: CASSSLGGGHETQYF.